These 16 T cell receptor beta chains came from one sample sequenced in a study of blood T cell repertoires in COVID-19. Some clones are missing from TCRdb's copy, which holds only in-frame ones; the method was immunoSEQ multiplex PCR. The sample shows 36,000 or so clones, just over 90% of them seen only once. Sample: peripheral blood. All receptors come from a human donor in a cohort sampled during active COVID-19.

The chain recombines TRBV6-5 with TRBJ1-2, with 8 bases aligning to TRBD1. The J segment lost 3 bases and the V segment lost 6 bases, leaving 9 bases of the junction unmatched. The germline V gene has CDR1 MNHEY and CDR2 SVGAGI. This CDR3 region has 15 residues. This CDR3 reads CASSSRGQGHYGYTF. In DNA, the CDR3 is TGTGCCAGCAGCTCTCGTGGACAGGGCCACTATGGCTACACCTTC.

Only a few counts were recorded for this clone. This chain links TRBV5-4 with TRBJ1-2; a possible D gene is TRBD1 (5 bases). Trimming took 2 bases from V and 5 from J, leaving 10 bases between them. CDR1 and CDR2 from the germline V gene are SGHNT and YYREEE (reference sequence). The CDR3 loop spans 13 amino acids. The CDR3 sequence is CASSLVGGYGYTF. The CDR3 region has the DNA TGTGCCAGCAGCTTAGTGGGGGGGTATGGCTACACCTTC.

CDR3 sequence reads: CASSYDSPGEQYF. In nucleotides, the CDR3 is TGTGCCAGCAGTTACGACTCCCCGGGGGAGCAGTACTTC. This chain links TRBV6-5 with TRBJ2-7; TRBD2 is a possible D gene (5 bases). This CDR3 has 13 residues. Germline V CDR1 and CDR2: MNHEY, SVGAGI. The V end lost 2 bases, the J end lost 7 bases, and 12 bases lay between the germline ends.

The rearrangement links TRBV5-4 to TRBJ2-3; tentatively, D is TRBD1 (6 bases). Per the germline V gene, CDR1 is SGHNT and CDR2 is YYREEE (reference sequence). The CDR3 has 15 residues. V was cut by 1 base and J by 3 bases, with 12 bases left in between. DNA for the CDR3: TGTGCCAGCAGCTTGCGGTCACAGGGAACAGATACGCAGTATTTT. Translated, it gives CASSLRSQGTDTQYF.

The chain carries TRBV29-1 and TRBJ2-7; 8 positions match TRBD1. The CDR3 loop spans 13 amino acids. Trimming cost V 6 bases and J 7 bases; bases outside gene matches: 11. From germline, CDR1 is SQVTM and CDR2 ANQGSEA. The CDR3 region is CSVQRQGSREQYF. CDR3 bases: TGCAGCGTACAACGACAGGGGAGCCGAGAGCAGTACTTC.

Only a few counts were recorded for this clone. This rearrangement joins TRBV4-3 to TRBJ2-7; D unclear. From germline, CDR1 is LGHNA and CDR2 YSLEER. Trimming shortened V by 4 bases and J by 3 bases, and 10 bases separated the two germline ends. This CDR3 has 13 amino acids. The CDR3: CASSRVTGYEQYF. The CDR3 region has the DNA TGCGCCAGCAGCCGAGTTACGGGCTACGAGCAGTACTTC.

V and J are TRBV18 and TRBJ2-1; 8 nucleotides agree with TRBD2. CDR3 length: 17 amino acids. With V trimmed by 1 base and J by 0 bases, 5 bases remained unmatched. From germline, CDR1 is KGHSH and CDR2 LQKENI. The CDR3 region is CASSPLLSGGSYNEQFF. The CDR3, as DNA: TGTGCCAGCTCACCACTATTAAGCGGGGGCTCCTACAATGAGCAGTTCTTC.

Only one count was recorded for this clone. CDR3 DNA sequence: TGTGCCAGCAGCGCCAGCGGGAGTTTCTACGAGCAGTACTTC. The encoded protein is CASSASGSFYEQYF. The V and J genes are TRBV7-2 and TRBJ2-7; 8 bases line up with TRBD2. Germline CDR1 SGHTA, CDR2 FQGNSA. Unmatched junction bases numbered 6, after V lost 5 bases and J lost 3 bases. The CDR3 extends over 14 amino acids. Combining the CDR3 with reference TRBV7-2 and TRBJ2-7 gives the whole variable domain GAGVSQSPSNKVTEKGKDVELRCDPISGHTALYWYRQSLGQGLEFLIYFQGNSAPDKSGLPSDRFSAERTGGSVSTLTIQRTQQEDSAVYLCASSASGSFYEQYFGPGTRLTVT.

The rearrangement uses TRBV18 and TRBJ1-5; 10 bases line up with TRBD1. Trimming cost V 6 bases and J 5 bases; bases outside gene matches: 4. CDR1 is KGHSH, CDR2 LQKENI, per germline. CDR3 length equals 14 residues. CDR3 protein: CASSAGTGDQPQHF. CDR3 in DNA: TGTGCCAGCTCGGCCGGGACAGGGGATCAGCCCCAGCATTTT.

The chain joins TRBV20-1 to TRBJ2-7; the D gene is possibly TRBD2 (6 bases). Germline V gives CDR1 DFQATT, CDR2 SNEGSKA (reference sequence). V lost 7 bases, J lost 2 bases, and 6 bases lay in between. This CDR3 spans 10 amino acids. The chain's CDR3 is CSGGAYEQYF. CDR3 DNA sequence: TGCAGTGGGGGGGCCTACGAGCAGTACTTC.

This clone appeared a single time. The gene calls are TRBV3-1 (or the pseudogene TRBV3-2) and TRBJ1-2; no reliable D call. There are 13 residues in the CDR3. V was trimmed by 4 bases and J by 4 bases, leaving 10 bases between them. In germline, CDR1 is LGHDT, CDR2 YNNKEL (reference sequence). This CDR3 is CASSLGRIYGYTF. The CDR3 bases are TGTGCCAGCAGCCTTGGGAGGATCTATGGCTACACCTTC.

The chain employs TRBV4-3 and TRBJ2-3, with TRBD2 matching 12 bases. The germline V gene has CDR1 LGHNA and CDR2 YSLEER. CDR3 length: 16 residues. V lost 0 bases, J lost 7 bases, and 5 bases stayed unmatched. The CDR3 DNA is TGCGCCAGCAGCCAAGAAAGACTAGCGGGAGCGAATACGCAGTATTTT. Encoded protein: CASSQERLAGANTQYF.

This clone appeared a few times. The genes are TRBV19 and TRBJ2-3; TRBD1 is a possible D gene (5 bases). This CDR3 spans 15 amino acids. The germline gives CDR1 LNHDA, CDR2 SQIVND (reference sequence). V lost 1 base and J 4 bases, leaving 12 bases between the germline ends. The CDR3 region is CASSIGQGRADTQYF. The CDR3 DNA sequence: TGTGCCAGTAGTATAGGCCAGGGAAGGGCAGATACGCAGTATTTT. Complete variable domain (other parts from reference TRBV19 and TRBJ2-3): DGGITQSPKYLFRKEGQNVTLSCEQNLNHDAMYWYRQDPGQGLRLIYYSQIVNDFQKGDIAEGYSVSREKKESFPLTVTSAQKNPTAFYLCASSIGQGRADTQYFGPGTRLTVL.

The V gene is TRBV24-1, the J gene TRBJ1-2, with D unresolved. Per germline, CDR1 KGHDR and CDR2 SFDVKD. This CDR3 has 14 residues. Trimming removed 7 bases from V and 4 bases from J, with 15 bases in between. As DNA, the CDR3 is TGTGCCACCAGCGAGGCCGGGAGGGTCTATGGCTACACCTTC. This codes for CATSEAGRVYGYTF.

This rearrangement joins TRBV6-4 to TRBJ1-2; 8 bases are a match to TRBD1. This CDR3 is built from 19 residues. With 2 bases clipped from V and 2 bases from J, the junction kept 16 bases outside the gene matches. Germline CDR1 MRHNA, CDR2 SNTAGT. The chain's CDR3 is CASSDPKKGPGGANYGYTF. DNA for the CDR3: TGTGCCAGCAGTGACCCAAAAAAAGGACCAGGGGGCGCGAACTATGGCTACACCTTC.

V usage is TRBV18 and J usage is TRBJ2-5, with TRBD2 identical over 8 bases. Per germline, CDR1 KGHSH and CDR2 LQKENI. The CDR3 is 14 residues long. The J segment lost 4 bases and the V segment lost 6 bases, leaving 7 bases of the junction unmatched. This CDR3 reads CASSPGAGVETQYF. The DNA of the CDR3 is TGTGCCAGCTCCCCGGGAGCGGGAGTAGAGACCCAGTACTTC.